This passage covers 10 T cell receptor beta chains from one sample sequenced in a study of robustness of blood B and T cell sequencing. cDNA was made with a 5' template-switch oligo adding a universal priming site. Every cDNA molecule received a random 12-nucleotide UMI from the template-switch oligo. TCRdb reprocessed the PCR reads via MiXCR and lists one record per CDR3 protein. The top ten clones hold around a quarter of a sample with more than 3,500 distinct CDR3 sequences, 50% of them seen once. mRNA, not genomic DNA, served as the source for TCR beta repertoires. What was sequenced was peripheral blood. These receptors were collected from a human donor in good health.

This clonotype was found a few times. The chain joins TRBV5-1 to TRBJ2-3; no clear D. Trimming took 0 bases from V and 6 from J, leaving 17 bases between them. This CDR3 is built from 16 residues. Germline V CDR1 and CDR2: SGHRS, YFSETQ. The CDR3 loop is CASSLAPETRLDTQYF. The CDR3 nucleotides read TGCGCCAGCAGCTTGGCCCCGGAGACCCGGTTGGATACGCAGTATTTT.

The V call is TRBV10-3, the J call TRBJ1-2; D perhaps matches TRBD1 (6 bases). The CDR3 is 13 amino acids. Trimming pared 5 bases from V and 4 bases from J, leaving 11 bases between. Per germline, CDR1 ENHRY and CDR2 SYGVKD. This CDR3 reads CAISPLDSYGYTF. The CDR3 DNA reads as TGTGCCATCAGTCCATTGGACAGCTATGGCTACACCTTC.

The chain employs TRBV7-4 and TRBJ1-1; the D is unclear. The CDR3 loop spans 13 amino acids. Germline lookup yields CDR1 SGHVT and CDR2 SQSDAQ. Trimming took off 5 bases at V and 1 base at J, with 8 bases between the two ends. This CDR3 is CASSIQENTEAFF. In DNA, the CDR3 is TGTGCCAGCAGCATCCAGGAGAACACTGAAGCTTTCTTT.

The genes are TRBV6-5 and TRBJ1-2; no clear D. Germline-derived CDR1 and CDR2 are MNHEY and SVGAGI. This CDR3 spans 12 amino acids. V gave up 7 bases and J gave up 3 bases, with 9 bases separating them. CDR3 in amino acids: CASTTGYYGYTF. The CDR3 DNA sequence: TGTGCCAGCACAACGGGGTACTATGGCTACACCTTC.

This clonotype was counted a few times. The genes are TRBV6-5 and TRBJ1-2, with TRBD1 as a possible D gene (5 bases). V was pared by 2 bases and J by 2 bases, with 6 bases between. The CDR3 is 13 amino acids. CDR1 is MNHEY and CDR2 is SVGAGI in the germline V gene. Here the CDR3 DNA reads TGTGCCAGCAGTTACCAGGGAAACTATGGCTACACCTTC. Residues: CASSYQGNYGYTF.

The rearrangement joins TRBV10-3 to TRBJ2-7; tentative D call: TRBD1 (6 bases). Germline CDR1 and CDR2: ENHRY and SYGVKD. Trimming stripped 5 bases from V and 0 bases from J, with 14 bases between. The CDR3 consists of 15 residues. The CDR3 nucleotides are TGTGCCATCAGTCGAACAACAGGGAGCTCCTACGAGCAGTACTTC. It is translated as CAISRTTGSSYEQYF.

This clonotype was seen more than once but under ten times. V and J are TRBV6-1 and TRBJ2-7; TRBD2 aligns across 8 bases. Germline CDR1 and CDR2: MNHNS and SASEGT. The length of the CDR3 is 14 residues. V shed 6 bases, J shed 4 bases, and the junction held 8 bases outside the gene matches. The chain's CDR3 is CASSSGGGNYEQYF. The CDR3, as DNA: TGTGCCAGCAGCTCGGGGGGGGGCAATTACGAGCAGTACTTC.

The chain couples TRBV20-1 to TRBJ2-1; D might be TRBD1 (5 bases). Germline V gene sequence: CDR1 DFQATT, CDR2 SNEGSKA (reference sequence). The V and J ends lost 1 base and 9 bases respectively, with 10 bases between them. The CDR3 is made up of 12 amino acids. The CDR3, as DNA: TGCAGTGCTAGAGCTGGGGCAGTTGAGCAGTTCTTC. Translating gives CSARAGAVEQFF.

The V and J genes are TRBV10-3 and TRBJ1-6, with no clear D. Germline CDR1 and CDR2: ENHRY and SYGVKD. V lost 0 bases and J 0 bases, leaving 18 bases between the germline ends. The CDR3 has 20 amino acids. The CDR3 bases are TGTGCCATCAGTGAGTCGGAGGCAAAGGTTATTTCCTCCTATAATTCACCCCTCCACTTT. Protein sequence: CAISESEAKVISSYNSPLHF.

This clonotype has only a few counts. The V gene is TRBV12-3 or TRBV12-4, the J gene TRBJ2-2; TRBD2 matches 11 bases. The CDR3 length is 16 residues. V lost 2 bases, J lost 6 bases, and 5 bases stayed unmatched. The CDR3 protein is CASSLPLAGGPGELFF. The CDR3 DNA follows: TGTGCCAGCAGTTTACCCTTAGCGGGGGGGCCCGGGGAGCTGTTTTTT.